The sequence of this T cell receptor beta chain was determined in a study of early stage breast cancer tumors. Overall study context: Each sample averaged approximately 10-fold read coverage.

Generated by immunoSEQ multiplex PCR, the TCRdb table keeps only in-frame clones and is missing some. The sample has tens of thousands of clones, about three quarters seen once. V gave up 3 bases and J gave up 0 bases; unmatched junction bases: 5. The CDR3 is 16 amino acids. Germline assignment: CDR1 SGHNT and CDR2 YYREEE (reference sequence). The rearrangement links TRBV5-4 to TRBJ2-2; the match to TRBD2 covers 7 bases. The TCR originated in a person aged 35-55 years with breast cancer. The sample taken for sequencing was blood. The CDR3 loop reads CASSSKLATNTGELFF. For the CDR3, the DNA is TGTGCCAGCAGCTCCAAACTAGCGACGAACACCGGGGAGCTGTTTTTT.